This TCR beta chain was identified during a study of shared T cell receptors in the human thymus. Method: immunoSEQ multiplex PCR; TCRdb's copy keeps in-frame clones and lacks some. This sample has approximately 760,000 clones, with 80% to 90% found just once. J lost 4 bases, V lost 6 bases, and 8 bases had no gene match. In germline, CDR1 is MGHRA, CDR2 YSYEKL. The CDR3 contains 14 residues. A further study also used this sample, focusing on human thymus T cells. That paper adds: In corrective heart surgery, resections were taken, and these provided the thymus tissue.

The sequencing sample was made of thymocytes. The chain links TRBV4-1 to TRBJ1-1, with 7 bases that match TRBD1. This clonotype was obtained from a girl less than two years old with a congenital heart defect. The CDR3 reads CASRQNRGGTEAFF. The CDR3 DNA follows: TGCGCCAGCAGACAAAACAGGGGTGGCACTGAAGCTTTCTTT.